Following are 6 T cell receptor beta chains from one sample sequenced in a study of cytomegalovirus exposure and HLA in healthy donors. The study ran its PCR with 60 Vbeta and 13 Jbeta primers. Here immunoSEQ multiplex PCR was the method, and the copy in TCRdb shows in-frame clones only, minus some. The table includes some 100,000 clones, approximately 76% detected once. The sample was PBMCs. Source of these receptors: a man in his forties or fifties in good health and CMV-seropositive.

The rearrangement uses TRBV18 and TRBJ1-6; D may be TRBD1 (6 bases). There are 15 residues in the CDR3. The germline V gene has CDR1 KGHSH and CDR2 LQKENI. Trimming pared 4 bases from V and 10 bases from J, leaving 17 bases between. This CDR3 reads CASSRGGRRLSPLHF. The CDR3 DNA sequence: TGTGCCAGCTCACGAGGGGGACGGAGGCTGTCACCCCTCCACTTT.

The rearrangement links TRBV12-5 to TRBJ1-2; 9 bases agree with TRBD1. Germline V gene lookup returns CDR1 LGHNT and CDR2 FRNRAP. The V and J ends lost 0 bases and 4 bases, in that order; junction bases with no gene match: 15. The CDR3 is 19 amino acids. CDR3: CASGLVLGGQGVSRYGYTF. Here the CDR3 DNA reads TGTGCTAGTGGTTTGGTACTGGGGGGACAGGGTGTTTCCCGCTATGGCTACACCTTC.

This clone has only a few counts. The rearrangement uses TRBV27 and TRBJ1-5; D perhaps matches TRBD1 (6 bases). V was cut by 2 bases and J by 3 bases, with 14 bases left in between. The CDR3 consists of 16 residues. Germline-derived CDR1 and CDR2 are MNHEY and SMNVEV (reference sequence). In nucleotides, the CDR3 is TGTGCCAGCAGTTTAATGCCAGGGGAGCCCAATCAGCCCCAGCATTTT. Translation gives CASSLMPGEPNQPQHF.

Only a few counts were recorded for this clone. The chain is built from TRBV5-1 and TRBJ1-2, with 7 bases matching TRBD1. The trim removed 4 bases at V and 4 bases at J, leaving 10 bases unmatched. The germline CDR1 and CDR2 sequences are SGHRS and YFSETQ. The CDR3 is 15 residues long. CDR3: CASSPGGQDLYGYTF. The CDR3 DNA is TGCGCCAGCAGCCCTGGCGGACAGGACCTCTATGGCTACACCTTC.

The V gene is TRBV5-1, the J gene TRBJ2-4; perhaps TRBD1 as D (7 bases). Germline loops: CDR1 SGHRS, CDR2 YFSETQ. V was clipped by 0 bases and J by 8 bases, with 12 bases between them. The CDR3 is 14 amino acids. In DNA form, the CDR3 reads TGCGCCAGCAGCTTGGCCCAGGGGGGTGACATTCAGTACTTC. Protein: CASSLAQGGDIQYF.

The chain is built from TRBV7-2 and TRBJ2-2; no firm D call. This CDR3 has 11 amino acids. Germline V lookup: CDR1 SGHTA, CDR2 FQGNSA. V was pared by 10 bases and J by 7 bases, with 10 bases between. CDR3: CATRFVGELFF. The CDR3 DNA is TGTGCCACCCGTTTTGTCGGGGAGCTGTTTTTT.